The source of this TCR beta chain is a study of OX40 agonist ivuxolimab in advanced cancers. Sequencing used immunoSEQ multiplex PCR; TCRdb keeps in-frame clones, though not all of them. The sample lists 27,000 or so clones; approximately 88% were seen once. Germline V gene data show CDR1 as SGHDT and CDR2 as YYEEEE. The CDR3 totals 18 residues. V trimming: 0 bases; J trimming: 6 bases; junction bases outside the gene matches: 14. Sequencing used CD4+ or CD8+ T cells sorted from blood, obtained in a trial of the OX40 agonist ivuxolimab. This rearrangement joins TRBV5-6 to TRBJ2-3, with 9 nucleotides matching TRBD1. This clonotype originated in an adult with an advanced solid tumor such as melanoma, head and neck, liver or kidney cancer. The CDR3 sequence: CASSLENIGTGSADTQYF. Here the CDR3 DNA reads TGTGCCAGCAGCTTGGAGAACATCGGGACAGGGTCAGCCGATACGCAGTATTTT.